The 17 T cell receptor beta chains given below trace back to one sample, sequenced in a study of Graves' ophthalmopathy and Graves' hyperthyroidism. RNA transcripts provided the template for amplifying TCR beta CDR3 regions. HTBI-primed RT-PCR formed the first round, and a multiplex PCR formed the second. MiXCR, run by TCRdb on the multiplex PCR reads, gives a single entry per CDR3 protein. The sample contains about 590,000 distinct CDR3 sequences, less than 40% of which appear only once. The sequenced material came from peripheral blood or thyroid tissue (not recorded which). The source of these receptors is an adult man with Graves' hyperthyroidism.

For this clonotype: A much larger clonotype is one base distant, so this may be a read error. The chain has TRBV9 and TRBJ1-1, with TRBD1 identical over 8 bases. Germline V gene sequence: CDR1 SGDLS, CDR2 YYNGEE. The CDR3 extends over 14 amino acids. V gave up 0 bases and J gave up 6 bases; unmatched junction bases: 4. The CDR3 is CASSVGQGMAEAFF. CDR3 bases: TGTGCCAGCAGCGTAGGACAGGGGATGGCTGAAGCTTTCTTT.

This clonotype occurred a few times. V and J are TRBV7-6 and TRBJ2-5, with D perhaps TRBD2 (5 bases). CDR3 length equals 16 residues. V was trimmed by 1 base and J by 2 bases, leaving 14 bases between them. The germline V gene encodes CDR1 SGHVS and CDR2 FNYEAQ. This CDR3 reads CASSLGSAGSQETQYF. Written as DNA, the CDR3 is TGTGCCAGCAGCTTAGGAAGCGCGGGCTCACAAGAGACCCAGTACTTC.

Of note for this clonotype: A much more abundant neighbour one base away suggests this may be a read error. The chain combines TRBV7-9 with TRBJ2-5; D is ambiguous. Germline CDR1 is SEHNR and CDR2 is FQNEAQ (reference sequence). This CDR3 is built from 13 residues. DNA of the CDR3: TGTGCCGGCAGCTTGGACCTCCAAGAGACCCAGTACTTC. The encoded protein is CAGSLDLQETQYF. Combining the CDR3 with reference TRBV7-9 and TRBJ2-5 gives the whole variable domain DTGVSQNPRHKITKRGQNVTFRCDPISEHNRLYWYRQTLGQGPEFLTYFQNEAQLEKSRLLSDRFSAERPKGSFSTLEIQRTEQGDSAMYLCAGSLDLQETQYFGPGTRLLVL.

Comment on this clonotype: A read error may be the cause here, since a much bigger clone is one base away. The rearrangement joins TRBV7-8 to TRBJ1-4; the D gene is possibly TRBD1 (6 bases). Germline V gene data show CDR1 as SGHVS and CDR2 as FQNEAQ. The CDR3 covers 16 residues. The CDR3 DNA reads as TGTGCCAGCAGCGACAGGCCTTGGACAACTAATGAAAAACCGTTTTTT. It codes for CASSDRPWTTNEKPFF.

There are many counts of this clonotype. The rearrangement uses TRBV7-8 and TRBJ2-7, with D perhaps matching TRBD1 (5 bases). The germline CDR1 and CDR2 sequences are SGHVS and FQNEAQ. The CDR3 loop spans 17 amino acids. Between the trimmed V and J ends, which lost 1 base and 0 bases, there was a span of 16 bases. In nucleotides, the CDR3 is TGTGCCAGCAGCTTAGAAGGGGAACGACTGAGCTCCTACGAGCAGTACTTC. Translation: CASSLEGERLSSYEQYF.

This clonotype was counted only a few times. V and J are TRBV9 and TRBJ2-2; the D is unclear. Between the trimmed V and J ends, which lost 0 bases and 4 bases, there was a span of 10 bases. Germline V CDR1 and CDR2: SGDLS, YYNGEE. The CDR3 sequence is 15 residues long. In DNA form, the CDR3 reads TGTGCCAGCAGCGTAGGCTCGGGCCTCACCGGGGAGCTGTTTTTT. It translates to CASSVGSGLTGELFF.

This clonotype was observed at least ten times. This chain uses TRBV11-3 with TRBJ1-6; tentatively, D is TRBD1 (6 bases). Deletions cut 0 bases from V and 15 bases from J, with 15 bases between. Germline CDR1 and CDR2: SGHNT and YENEEA. This CDR3 is built from 14 residues. CDR3 protein: CASSLDQTGANLHF. In nucleotides, the CDR3 is TGTGCCAGCAGCTTAGATCAGACAGGCGCTAACCTCCACTTT.

In the case of this clonotype: A much larger clone sits a single nucleotide away, making a read error possible. The chain recombines TRBV9 with TRBJ2-2; tentatively, D is TRBD1 or TRBD2 (5 bases each). The CDR3 sequence is 15 residues long. CDR1 is SGDLS and CDR2 is YYNGEE in the germline V gene. CDR3 sequence: CASSGLASFTGELSF. The CDR3 DNA sequence: TGTGCCAGCTCGGGGCTAGCCTCCTTCACCGGGGAGCTGTCTTTT.

The chain is built from TRBV2 and TRBJ2-1, with D perhaps given as TRBD1 or TRBD2 (5 bases each). The CDR3 totals 16 residues. Trimming left V 3 bases short and J 4 bases short, with 16 bases between. Germline CDR1 is SNHLY and CDR2 is FYNNEI. CDR3 protein: CASSDNLGWGYNEQFF. The CDR3 nucleotides read TGTGCCAGCAGTGACAACCTCGGCTGGGGGTACAATGAGCAGTTCTTC.

This clonotype was detected only once. The rearrangement joins TRBV5-1 to TRBJ2-6; D is possibly TRBD1 or TRBD2 (6 bases each). The ends were cut back, 3 bases at V and 4 bases at J, with 14 bases in the middle. CDR1 SGHRS and CDR2 YFSETQ come from the germline V gene. The CDR3 has 16 amino acids. CDR3 in amino acids: CASSSTGARGANVLTF. CDR3 sequence (DNA): TGCGCCAGCAGCTCAACGGGGGCGAGGGGGGCCAACGTCCTGACTTTC.

This clonotype was seen ten or more times. The chain links TRBV10-3 to TRBJ1-1, with TRBD1 matching 9 bases. Germline V CDR1 and CDR2: ENHRY, SYGVKD. There are 15 residues in the CDR3. After removal of 5 bases from V and 0 bases from J, the junction contained 4 bases not matched to a gene. The CDR3 here is CAISRGTGLNTEAFF. The DNA of the CDR3 is TGTGCCATCAGTCGGGGGACAGGGTTGAACACTGAAGCTTTCTTT.

In its sample, this clonotype was seen many times. This chain links TRBV7-9 with TRBJ2-5; D is undetermined. Germline assignment: CDR1 SEHNR and CDR2 FQNEAQ (reference sequence). V shed 2 bases and J shed 5 bases, with 12 bases lying between them. The CDR3 is 14 amino acids. The CDR3 DNA follows: TGTGCCAGCAGCTTAAGGCAGGCATCGGAGACCCAGTACTTC. Its protein product is CASSLRQASETQYF.

This clonotype was seen more than once but under ten times. The CDR3 region is CASSLDDRREGAQYF. The CDR3 coding sequence is TGTGCCAGCAGCTTAGATGACAGGAGAGAAGGGGCCCAGTACTTC. The V gene is TRBV11-2, the J gene TRBJ2-5; D might be TRBD1 (6 bases). The V gene lost 0 bases and the J gene lost 9 bases, with 17 bases spanning the gap. The CDR3 length is 15 residues. Germline CDR1 SGHAT, CDR2 FQNNGV.

This clonotype was recorded many times. The genes are TRBV5-1 and TRBJ1-1; no reliable D call. The V gene's germline CDR1 is SGHRS and CDR2 YFSETQ. The length of the CDR3 is 14 residues. V was shortened by 5 bases and J by 0 bases, with 11 bases between the two germline ends. The CDR3 reads CASRNGQMNTEAFF. Written as DNA, the CDR3 is TGCGCCAGCAGAAACGGCCAAATGAACACTGAAGCTTTCTTT. Full variable domain (missing parts from reference TRBV5-1 and TRBJ1-1): KAGVTQTPRYLIKTRGQQVTLSCSPISGHRSVSWYQQTPGQGLQFLFEYFSETQRNKGNFPGRFSGRQFSNSRSEMNVSTLELGDSALYLCASRNGQMNTEAFFGQGTRLTVV.

Turning to this clonotype: Sequence at one end of the junction differs from germline and may be a read error. This chain joins TRBV6-1 and TRBJ2-2; D possibly matches TRBD1 or TRBD2 (5 bases each). The CDR3 is made up of 16 amino acids. Germline values: CDR1 MNHNS, CDR2 SASEGT. CDR3 region: CPSRDGLWAKTGELFF. CDR3 bases: TGTCCCAGCCGGGACGGATTGTGGGCGAAAACCGGGGAGCTGTTTTTT.

This clonotype has only a few counts. The CDR3 region has the DNA TGTGCCAGCAGCTTAGATGTTTTTCGACAGGCGGCCGGGGAGCTGTTTTTT. Translating gives CASSLDVFRQAAGELFF. The chain recombines TRBV11-3 with TRBJ2-2; a weak D match, TRBD1 (6 bases). The CDR3 has 17 residues. Germline-derived CDR1 and CDR2 are SGHNT and YENEEA. V was trimmed by 0 bases and J by 6 bases, leaving 17 bases between them.

This clonotype was counted ten times or more. V usage is TRBV20-1 and J usage is TRBJ1-1; D remains unclear. Germline V lookup: CDR1 DFQATT, CDR2 SNEGSKA (reference sequence). Trimming took off 1 base at V and 6 bases at J, with 9 bases between the two ends. The CDR3 runs to 12 residues. The CDR3 nucleotides read TGCAGTGCTAGAGTAGGGCTGGCTGAAGCTTTCTTT. Encoded protein: CSARVGLAEAFF.